Given below is one TCR beta chain in context. Its antigen is not identified. TCRdb independently ran MiXCR on the reads; one entry per CDR3 protein. The table records 630,000 or so distinct CDR3 sequences, about 24% of them present only once. The data originate from a study of T cell repertoires in cytomegalovirus infection. As for the study in general: From public TCR beta signatures came an indication of both CMV infection and matching HLA type.

This CDR3 has 15 amino acids. Between the trimmed V and J ends, which lost 3 bases and 1 base, there was a span of 12 bases. Germline lookup yields CDR1 MNHEY and CDR2 SVGAGI. Whole-study results and caveats: Totalled public TCR beta family frequency picked out people who carried CMV plus the relevant HLA. Clonotypes of TCR beta that were HLA-C-restricted and CMV-specific dominated the ex vivo response.

The sequence was collected from a human donor in good health (CMV status not recorded). Some clones in this sample may be carry-over from other donors' samples. The V and J genes are TRBV6-5 and TRBJ1-1; perhaps TRBD1 as D (5 bases). The sequenced material came from CD8+ T cells from PBMCs. In DNA form, the CDR3 reads TGTGCCAGCAGTTATTCTACGACAGAGAACACTGAAGCTTTCTTT. As protein: CASSYSTTENTEAFF.